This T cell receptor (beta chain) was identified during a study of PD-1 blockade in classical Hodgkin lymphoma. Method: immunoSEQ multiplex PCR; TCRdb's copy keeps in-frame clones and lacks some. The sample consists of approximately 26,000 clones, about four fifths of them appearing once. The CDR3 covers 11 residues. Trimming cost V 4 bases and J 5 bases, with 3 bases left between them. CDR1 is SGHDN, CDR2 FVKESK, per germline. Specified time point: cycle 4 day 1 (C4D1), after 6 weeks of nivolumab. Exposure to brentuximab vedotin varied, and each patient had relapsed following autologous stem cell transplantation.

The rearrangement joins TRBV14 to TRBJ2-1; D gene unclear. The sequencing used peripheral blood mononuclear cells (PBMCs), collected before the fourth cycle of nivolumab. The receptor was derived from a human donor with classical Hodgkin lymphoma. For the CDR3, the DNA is TGTGCCAGCAGCCGGAACAATGAGCAGTTCTTC. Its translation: CASSRNNEQFF.